Shown below are 13 T cell receptor beta chains from a single sample sequenced in a study of T cell repertoires in cytomegalovirus infection. Antigen specificity for these receptors is unknown. A single record per CDR3 protein comes from TCRdb applying MiXCR to the reads. This sample has more than 250,000 distinct CDR3 sequences; 25% occur once, and the top ten carry roughly 13%. The sample consisted of cultured PBMCs, taken from culture after CMV antigen stimulation. The receptors were gathered from a human donor in good health (CMV status not recorded). Some clones in this sample may be carry-over from other donors' samples.

V usage is TRBV2 and J usage is TRBJ1-1; D is unclear. The CDR3 loop spans 12 amino acids. Trimming removed 8 bases at V and 6 bases at J, with 13 bases between. CDR1 SNHLY and CDR2 FYNNEI come from the germline V gene. The CDR3 DNA is TGTGCCAGCCCGATCCTCAATTCTGAAGCTTTCTTT. It specifies CASPILNSEAFF.

The chain has TRBV14 and TRBJ2-1, with TRBD2 matching over 7 bases. Germline lookup yields CDR1 SGHDN and CDR2 FVKESK. V shed 2 bases and J 4 bases; nucleotides not matched to a gene: 11. This CDR3 has 17 amino acids. DNA for the CDR3: TGTGCCAGCAGCCAAATAACTACGGGACTAACTTACAATGAGCAGTTCTTC. Amino acids: CASSQITTGLTYNEQFF.

In its sample, this clonotype was seen a few times. The chain employs TRBV30 and TRBJ1-4; no definite D call. V gave up 0 bases and J gave up 7 bases, with 9 bases separating them. CDR1 is GTSNPN, CDR2 SVGIG, per germline (reference sequence). The CDR3 runs to 13 residues. CDR3 loop: CAWSVGVGEKLFF. CDR3 nucleotides: TGTGCCTGGAGTGTGGGTGTGGGTGAAAAACTGTTTTTT.

This clonotype turned up a few times. The chain joins TRBV27 to TRBJ2-1; D is undetermined. V was clipped by 6 bases and J by 8 bases, with 23 bases between them. Looked up from germline, CDR1 is MNHEY and CDR2 is SMNVEV (reference sequence). This CDR3 region has 16 residues. CDR3 amino acids: CASRSPNLILGHEQFF. CDR3 DNA: TGTGCCAGCAGAAGCCCTAACCTGATTCTTGGCCATGAGCAGTTCTTC.

The V gene is TRBV12-3 or TRBV12-4, the J gene TRBJ2-1; D unclear. This CDR3 spans 12 amino acids. V was pared by 6 bases and J by 5 bases, with 8 bases between. The CDR3 DNA sequence: TGTGCCAGCAGCCTCAATAACAATGAGCAGTTCTTC. Translation: CASSLNNNEQFF.

This clonotype was seen at least ten times. The chain has TRBV7-9 and TRBJ2-1; 10 positions match TRBD2. The germline gives CDR1 SEHNR, CDR2 FQNEAQ (reference sequence). Trimming cost V 5 bases and J 7 bases; bases outside gene matches: 8. This CDR3 has 15 amino acids. The CDR3 protein is CASSQTGLASNEQFF. CDR3 nucleotide sequence: TGTGCCAGCAGCCAAACGGGACTAGCGTCAAATGAGCAGTTCTTC.

V and J are TRBV2 and TRBJ2-5, with TRBD2 identical over 7 bases. CDR1 is SNHLY and CDR2 is FYNNEI in the germline V gene. The junction had 13 bases not matched to a gene; V was cut back by 4 bases and J by 2 bases. This CDR3 contains 17 residues. CDR3 residues: CASSGGPQTSAQETQYF. CDR3 nucleotides: TGTGCCAGCAGTGGCGGACCCCAAACTAGCGCGCAAGAGACCCAGTACTTC.

The V call is TRBV12-3 or TRBV12-4, the J call TRBJ1-2; 7 bases map to TRBD1. The V and J ends lost 7 bases and 13 bases, in that order; junction bases with no gene match: 15. This CDR3 region has 13 residues. Here the CDR3 DNA reads TGTGCCAGCACCCCTCCGGGACAGTCCGACCGCACCTTC. Amino acid sequence: CASTPPGQSDRTF.

The chain couples TRBV7-9 to TRBJ2-3, with D possibly matching TRBD2 (5 bases). The V and J ends lost 8 bases and 1 base respectively, with 25 bases between them. The CDR3 totals 18 residues. The germline V gene encodes CDR1 SEHNR and CDR2 FQNEAQ (reference sequence). The CDR3, as DNA: TGTGCCAGCGGCCCTAAGCGGACCATTCTCCTACGCACAGATACGCAGTATTTT. Its translation: CASGPKRTILLRTDTQYF.

The chain combines TRBV18 with TRBJ2-1; D is uncertain. This CDR3 spans 16 amino acids. Germline loops: CDR1 KGHSH, CDR2 LQKENI. The ends were cut back, 2 bases at V and 1 base at J, with 12 bases in the middle. The DNA of the CDR3 is TGTGCCAGCTCACCAAACTCACCATTTTCCTACAATGAGCAGTTCTTC. Amino acids: CASSPNSPFSYNEQFF.

This clonotype was observed at least ten times. This chain joins TRBV11-3 and TRBJ2-1; 8 nucleotides match TRBD2. The CDR3 totals 19 residues. Trimming at V came to 3 bases and at J to 4 bases, leaving 17 bases not matched to a gene. In germline, CDR1 is SGHNT, CDR2 YENEEA. The CDR3 DNA reads as TGTGCCAGCAGCTTCCGGACTAGCAGGAATTACGGGGATTACAATGAGCAGTTCTTC. Protein sequence: CASSFRTSRNYGDYNEQFF.

This clonotype was seen a handful of times. The V call is TRBV5-4, the J call TRBJ2-1, with no clear D. The CDR3 spans 12 residues. Germline V gives CDR1 SGHNT, CDR2 YYREEE (reference sequence). V was cut by 5 bases and J by 6 bases, with 9 bases left in between. Written as DNA, the CDR3 is TGTGCCAGCAGTTATCCCTTCAATGAGCAGTTCTTC. As protein: CASSYPFNEQFF.

V and J are TRBV7-2 and TRBJ2-6, with 7 positions matching TRBD1. Germline CDR1 and CDR2: SGHTA and FQGNSA. This CDR3 comprises 16 residues. Germline trimming cut 6 bases from V and 2 bases from J; bases unmatched to any gene: 7. For the CDR3, the DNA is TGTGCCAGCAGACGGACAGGCTGGGCTGGGGCCAACGTCCTGACTTTC. This codes for CASRRTGWAGANVLTF.